The present entry profiles one T cell receptor beta chain with its context. Its antigen is unidentified. The data were obtained in a study of graft-versus-host responses after intestinal transplantation. Study-level background: Recipients were given multivisceral, liver-intestinal, or isolated intestinal transplants. All recipients were given anti-thymocyte globulin induction, and tacrolimus and steroids were then administered for about three years. General study findings and limits: The study found high graft-versus-host to host-versus-graft clonal ratios in allografts of patients with graft-donor T cell macrochimerism. Association was observed between peak circulating GvH clone levels and early post-transplant HvG declines.

The table came from immunoSEQ multiplex PCR; TCRdb's copy has only in-frame clones and leaves some out. The sample contains about 120,000 clones, 90% of which appear only once. This clonotype originated in a human donor who received an intestinal transplant. Sample: unstimulated CD4+ T cells sorted from spleen or lymph node cells, taken before intestinal transplant.

The CDR3 region is CASRGSGGSNTEAFF. In DNA, the CDR3 is TGCGCCAGCAGGGGGTCGGGGGGCTCGAACACTGAAGCTTTCTTT. The chain employs TRBV5-1 and TRBJ1-1, with D tentatively TRBD1 (6 bases). The CDR3 has 15 residues. The germline V and J ends were trimmed by 5 bases and 1 base, with 15 bases remaining between them. The germline CDR1 and CDR2 sequences are SGHRS and YFSETQ.